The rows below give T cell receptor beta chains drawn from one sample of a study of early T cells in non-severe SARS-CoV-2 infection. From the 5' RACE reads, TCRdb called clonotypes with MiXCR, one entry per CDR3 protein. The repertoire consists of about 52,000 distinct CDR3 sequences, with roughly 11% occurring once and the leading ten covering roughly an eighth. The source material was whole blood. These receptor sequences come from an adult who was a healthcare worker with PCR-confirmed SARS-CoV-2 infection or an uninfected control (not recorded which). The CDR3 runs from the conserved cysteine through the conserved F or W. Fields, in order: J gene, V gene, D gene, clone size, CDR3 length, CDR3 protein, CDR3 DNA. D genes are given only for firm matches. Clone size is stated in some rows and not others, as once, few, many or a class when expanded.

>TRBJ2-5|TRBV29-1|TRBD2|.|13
CSVARGGVETQYF
TGCAGCGTTGCCCGGGGAGGGGTGGAGACCCAGTACTTC
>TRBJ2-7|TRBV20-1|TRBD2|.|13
CSARATSADEQYF
TGCAGTGCTAGAGCGACTAGCGCCGACGAGCAGTACTTC
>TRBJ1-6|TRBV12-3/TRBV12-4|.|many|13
CASKTGRNSPLHF
TGTGCCAGCAAGACCGGGCGTAATTCACCCCTCCACTTT
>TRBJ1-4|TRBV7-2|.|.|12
CASRFSGEKLFF
TGTGCCAGCAGATTCTCGGGGGAAAAACTGTTTTTT
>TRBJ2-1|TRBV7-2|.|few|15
CASSSIRDLHNEQFF
TGTGCCAGCAGCTCCATCAGGGATTTACACAATGAGCAGTTCTTC
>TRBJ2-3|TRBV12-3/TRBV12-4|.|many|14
CATLGGRTTDTQYF
TGTGCCACCCTTGGGGGGAGGACCACAGATACGCAGTATTTT
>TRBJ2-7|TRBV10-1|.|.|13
CASSASGTYEQYF
TGCGCCAGCAGTGCCTCCGGGACCTACGAGCAGTACTTC
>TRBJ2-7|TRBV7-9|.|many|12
CASSLAEGEQYF
TGTGCCAGCAGCTTGGCTGAGGGAGAGCAGTACTTC
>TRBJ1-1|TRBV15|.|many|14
CATSRVQGNTEAFF
TGTGCCACCAGCAGAGTCCAGGGGAACACTGAAGCTTTCTTT
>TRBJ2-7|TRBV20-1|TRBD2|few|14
CSASRLAGVYEQYF
TGCAGTGCTAGCAGACTAGCGGGAGTCTACGAGCAGTACTTC
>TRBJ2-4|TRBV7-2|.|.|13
CASSSGGANIQYF
TGTGCCAGCAGCTCCGGGGGAGCAAACATTCAGTACTTC
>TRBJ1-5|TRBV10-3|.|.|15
CAIRESVGSNQPQHF
TGTGCCATCAGAGAGTCGGTAGGATCGAATCAGCCCCAGCATTTT
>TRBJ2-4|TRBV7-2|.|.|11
CASSSAGIQYF
TGTGCCAGCAGCTCAGCTGGCATTCAGTACTTC
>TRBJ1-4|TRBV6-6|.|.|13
CASSSPPGRQLFF
TGTGCCAGCAGTTCCCCACCGGGACGACAACTGTTTTTT
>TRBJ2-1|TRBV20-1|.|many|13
CSQRTRIYNEQFF
TGCAGTCAACGGACAAGGATCTACAATGAGCAGTTCTTC
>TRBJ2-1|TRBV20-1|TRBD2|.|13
CRPGREAYNEQFF
TGCAGGCCAGGGCGGGAGGCCTATAATGAGCAGTTCTTC
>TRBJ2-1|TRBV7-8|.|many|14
CASSLVLASDEQFF
TGTGCCAGCAGCTTAGTACTAGCTTCGGATGAGCAGTTCTTC
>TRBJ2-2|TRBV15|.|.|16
CATGDGMDSYTGELFF
TGTGCCACGGGAGATGGGATGGACAGTTACACCGGGGAGCTGTTTTTT
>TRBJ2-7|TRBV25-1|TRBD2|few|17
CASSEYGLAGGRYEQYF
TGTGCCAGCAGTGAATATGGGCTAGCGGGGGGACGCTACGAGCAGTACTTC
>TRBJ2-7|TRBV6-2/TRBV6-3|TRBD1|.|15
CASNDNRGSSYEQYF
TGTGCCAGCAACGATAACAGGGGGAGCTCCTACGAGCAGTACTTC
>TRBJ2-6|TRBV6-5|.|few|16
CASSRTASSGANVLTF
TGTGCCAGCAGTCGGACAGCTTCCTCTGGGGCCAACGTCCTGACTTTC
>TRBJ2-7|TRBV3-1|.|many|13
CASSQAEGGEQYF
TGTGCCAGCAGCCAAGCCGAGGGGGGCGAGCAGTACTTC
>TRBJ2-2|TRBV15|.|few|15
CATSRDISRTGELFF
TGTGCCACCAGCAGGGACATCTCGCGGACCGGGGAGCTGTTTTTT
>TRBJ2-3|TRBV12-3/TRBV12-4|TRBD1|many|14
CASSFGTGPDTQYF
TGTGCCAGCAGTTTCGGGACAGGGCCCGATACGCAGTATTTT
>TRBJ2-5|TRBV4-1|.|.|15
CASSQGTGYQETQYF
TGCGCCAGCAGCCAAGGTACAGGGTACCAAGAGACCCAGTACTTC
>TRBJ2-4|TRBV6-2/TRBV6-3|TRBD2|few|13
CASMTGGSNIQYF
TGTGCCAGCATGACGGGGGGATCAAACATTCAGTACTTC
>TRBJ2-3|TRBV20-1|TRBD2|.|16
CSADGTSGGPGDTQYF
TGCAGTGCTGATGGGACTAGCGGGGGGCCGGGAGATACGCAGTATTTT
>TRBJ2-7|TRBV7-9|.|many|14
CASSLESQGGEQYF
TGTGCCAGCAGCTTAGAATCCCAGGGTGGAGAGCAGTACTTC
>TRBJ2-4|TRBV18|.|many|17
CASSPQGALLAKNIQYF
TGTGCCAGCTCACCACAAGGGGCCTTACTAGCCAAAAACATTCAGTACTTC
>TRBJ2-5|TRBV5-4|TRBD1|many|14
CASSSGTEQETQYF
TGTGCCAGCAGCTCCGGGACAGAGCAAGAGACCCAGTACTTC
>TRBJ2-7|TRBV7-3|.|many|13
CASSLLEMDEQYF
TGTGCCAGCAGCTTACTAGAAATGGACGAGCAGTACTTC
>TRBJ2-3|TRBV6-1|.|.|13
CALLAGYTDTQYF
TGTGCCTTATTGGCGGGATACACAGATACGCAGTATTTT
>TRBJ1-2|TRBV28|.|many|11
CASWTVYGYTF
TGTGCCAGCTGGACGGTCTATGGCTACACCTTC